This T cell receptor (beta chain) originates from a study of shared clonotypes between healthy human individuals (dated by TCRdb to 2020 to 2022). About the full investigation: The cohort comprised a couple of women and three men aged 18 to 49 years. Per donor, three plates each were used for CD4 naive and CD4 memory, two for CD8 naive, and one for CD8 memory. To estimate repertoire size and how much clonotype sharing occurs between individuals, the study deeply sequenced the blood TCR repertoires of 5 or 6 healthy adults. Libraries were prepared and TCR repertoires were sequenced by different laboratories using diverse techniques, in order to increase sequencing depth and limit assay-specific biases. Between about 0.85 and 8.9 billion PBMCs per donor were obtained by leukapheresis. The study at large found these results: Only blood was sampled, and tissue TCR repertoires likely differ from those in blood. Rarefaction of sorted-subset datasets indicated incomplete sequencing despite the large sequencing depth. The genetic and exposure-history diversity represented was limited by the small number of donors. Naive subsets generally had larger estimated clonotype richness than memory subsets did. Sharing across a handful of donors was observed for about 5% of naive CD4, over 3% of naive CD8, around 2.5% of memory CD4, and around 0.4% of memory CD8 clonotypes. Pairwise subsampling led to the expectation that sequencing depth would affect the degree of clonotype sharing among donors. Clonotypes shared by all four sorted-subset donors showed higher generation probabilities than non-shared clonotypes.

The donors were healthy, HIV-negative adults who had no recently reported acute infections or vaccinations. Every donor was a Caucasian adult residing in Nashville, Tennessee, USA. CD4+ T cells were enriched by magnetic negative selection, after which naive cells were positively selected on CD45RA and the negative fraction was taken as the memory subset. Blood was collected by leukapheresis, and PBMCs were isolated by Ficoll-Histopaque density gradient centrifugation and then cryopreserved in liquid nitrogen vapor phase. Analytical flow cytometry was used to check the purity and quantity of every magnetically sorted T cell population. Each sorted fraction had its genomic DNA isolated and then quantified by UV absorbance on a Nanodrop 2000c. With regard to this clone: The antigen this receptor binds is unknown. There are no base qualities to consult, and no much larger clone falls within one base.

Sequences SGDLS (CDR1) and YYNGEE (CDR2) are obtained from the germline V gene. Reading from cysteine to phenylalanine, the CDR3 counts 15 amino acids. The DNA shown is the 45-base CDR3, in frame from base 1. V loses 4 bases of germline sequence and J loses 0 bases, and the interval between the two ends is 11 bases. TCR CDR3 regions were amplified from genomic DNA by multiplex PCR using the deep immunoSEQ assay. Extracted genomic DNA from each cell subset was spread evenly across all wells of several immunoSEQ 96-well plates, with each plate serving as a replicate. Each replicate PCR for sorted subsets received 150 to 250 ng genomic DNA, equal to about 30,000 T cell genomes. The purified libraries were quantified using a Qubit 3.0 fluorometer, sized with a Bioanalyzer 2100, and then quantified again using the KAPA Library Quantification kit. Every immunoSEQ 96-well plate was sequenced on a separate single-read 150-cycle Illumina NextSeq 550 flow cell. On the study's bioinformatics: Because only junctional sequences without quality scores were contained in the immunoSEQ output, filtering matching that applied to full-length reads could not be performed. Sequences were annotated with PyIR, a Python wrapper for IgBLAST v1.9, and V/J genes and CDR3 were assigned using IMGT germline references. Reads were removed for weak V/J assignments (E-value above 1e-6), missing CDR3, stop codons, out-of-frame junctions, or ambiguous translated residues. A V3J clonotype was defined by an identical inferred V gene, J gene, and CDR3 amino acid sequence. Percentage overlap between repertoires was calculated by dividing the number of shared unique clonotypes by the size of the smaller repertoire. Richness of each repertoire was evaluated using RTK rarefaction, the Chao1 estimator, and Recon v2.1 estimates of unobserved clonotypes. Generation probabilities were computed with OLGA for all TCRbeta clonotypes obtained by the gDNA method from four donors. Held by TCRdb, this immuneACCESS table contains in-frame sequences only and omits some clones. Under half of the omission traces to an unresolved V gene where checked; the cause of the rest is unknown. V, J and clone size are taken as reported in that table, and D and trimming were inferred from the DNA itself. The sample contains a few million clones, about 92% of them found a single time. 0.35% to 0.5% of the sample comes from the top ten.

This sequence uses TRBV9 and TRBJ1-3, with the D gene uncertain. This sequence was found in a man aged 18 to 29 in good health. Some clones in this sample may be carry-over from other donors' samples. Sequencing used naive CD4+ T cells from PBMCs. According to the study, the label for this sample's cell subset or site signals: CD45RA+ positively selected. CDR3 loop: CASSSAQISGNTIYF. The nucleotide sequence reads TGTGCCAGCAGCTCAGCCCAGATCTCTGGAAACACCATATATTTT. Supplemented by the reference TRBV9 and TRBJ1-3 proteins around the CDR3, the complete variable domain is DSGVTQTPKHLITATGQRVTLRCSPRSGDLSVYWYQQSLDQGLQFLIQYYNGEERAKGNILERFSAQQFPDLHSELNLSSLELGDSALYFCASSSAQISGNTIYFGEGSWLTVV.